This T cell receptor beta chain was observed in a study of cytomegalovirus exposure and HLA in healthy donors. Primers for the PCR totalled 60 Vbeta and 13 Jbeta. Only in-frame clones appear in the TCRdb table, and some are missing; sequencing was by immunoSEQ multiplex PCR. The sample contains around 130,000 clones, over 70% of which appear only once. Findings of the study overall: Researchers catalogued 150 or so TCR beta chains as cytomegalovirus-associated. In vitro confirmation showed a few CMV-associated chains to be CMV antigen specific.

As regards this clone: Its antigen remains unidentified.

The sequence came from a woman between 35 and 50 years old in good health and CMV-seropositive. Material: PBMCs.

The CDR3: CASSRRPSGGGNYEQYF. CDR3 sequence (DNA): TGTGCCAGCAGCCGACGGCCTAGCGGGGGGGGGAACTACGAGCAGTACTTC. V gene TRBV7-2 combines with J gene TRBJ2-7; 12 bases are a match to TRBD2. The junction had 11 bases not matched to a gene; V was cut back by 5 bases and J by 3 bases. Germline V gives CDR1 SGHTA, CDR2 FQGNSA. The CDR3 is 17 residues long.